This is a list of T cell receptor beta chains from one sample in a study of OX40 agonist ivuxolimab in advanced cancers. Measured with immunoSEQ multiplex PCR; TCRdb has only the in-frame clones, and not every one. The data contain about 48,000 clones, about 88% of them singletons. The sequences come from CD4+ or CD8+ T cells sorted from blood, collected in a trial of the OX40 agonist ivuxolimab. The receptors shown here come from an adult with an advanced solid tumor such as melanoma, head and neck, liver or kidney cancer. The CDR3 runs from the conserved cysteine through the conserved F or W. A D gene is named only where the DNA matches it firmly. A clone size is listed for some rows: how often the clone was seen (once, few, many), or a class if it is expanded.

j_call d_call clone_size v_call cdr3_nt cdr3_aa
TRBJ2-4 - - TRBV19 TGTGCCAGTAGTATGGGGGGTGGGGCCAAAAACATTCAGTACTTC CASSMGGGAKNIQYF
TRBJ1-1 TRBD1 - TRBV4-2 TGTGCCAGCAGCCTCGGACAGGGGAACACTGAAGCTTTCTTT CASSLGQGNTEAFF
TRBJ2-2 TRBD2 once TRBV29-1 TGCAGCGTTAGGTCTAGCGGGGGGGTAGCGAACACCGGGGAGCTGTTTTTT CSVRSSGGVANTGELFF
TRBJ1-4 - - TRBV6-1 TGTGCCAGCATCCAAGGCGGCAGGTTTAATGAAAAACTGTTTTTT CASIQGGRFNEKLFF
TRBJ2-5 - - TRBV6-5 TGTGCCAGCAGTTACTCGAGGCGGAGGGGACAGGAGACCCAGTACTTC CASSYSRRRGQETQYF
TRBJ2-7 - - TRBV7-2 TGTGCCAGCAGCTTAGCATGGGGGACCTACGAGCAGTACTTC CASSLAWGTYEQYF
TRBJ2-1 TRBD2 - TRBV7-7 TGTGCTATCCCCCCGACTTTAGCGGGAGGGTCCTACAATGAGCAGTTCTTC CAIPPTLAGGSYNEQFF
TRBJ2-3 - - TRBV28 TGTGCCAGCAGTTCACCGACAGGGCGGGGGTATACGCAGTATTTT CASSSPTGRGYTQYF
TRBJ2-7 - - TRBV27 TGTGCCAGCAGAAGGACGGGTCACTCCTACGAGCAGTACTTC CASRRTGHSYEQYF
TRBJ2-3 TRBD2 - TRBV5-6 TGTGCCAGCAGCTTGATGGCGGGAGGGCCGGGAGATACGCAGTATTTT CASSLMAGGPGDTQYF
TRBJ2-1 TRBD1 once TRBV19 TGTGCCAGTAGTCCGTGGCGGGGGACAGGGGATTACAATGAGCAGTTCTTC CASSPWRGTGDYNEQFF
TRBJ1-2 - - TRBV10-3 TGTGCCATCAGTGAGTCTACAGTCCATGGCTACACCTTC CAISESTVHGYTF
TRBJ1-2 TRBD1 - TRBV19 TGTGCCAGTAGCCATCCAGGGGGCGCGAGGTCTCGTGGCTACACCTTC CASSHPGGARSRGYTF
TRBJ1-2 TRBD1 - TRBV5-4 TGTGCCAGCAGCTCGAGGGACAGGGGGCGAGGGGGCTACACCTTC CASSSRDRGRGGYTF
TRBJ1-2 TRBD1 - TRBV5-6 TGTGCCAGCAGCTTTCCTACAGGGGACTATGGCTACACCTTC CASSFPTGDYGYTF
TRBJ1-2 TRBD1 few TRBV27 TGTGCCAGCGGGGAACAGGGGGCCGGATATGGCTACACCTTC CASGEQGAGYGYTF